The following is a T cell receptor (beta chain) sequence with its context. The V gene lost 4 bases and the J gene lost 2 bases, with 11 bases spanning the gap. Germline-derived CDR1 and CDR2 are MNHNY and SVGAGI (reference sequence). This CDR3 region has 14 residues. These data originate in a study of cytomegalovirus exposure and HLA in healthy donors. PCR employed 60 Vbeta and 13 Jbeta primers. Assay: immunoSEQ multiplex PCR; the TCRdb copy retains only in-frame clones and omits some. The table records about 180,000 clones, roughly 78% of them present only once. Sequences were obtained from PBMCs. The chain carries TRBV6-6 and TRBJ1-2, with a weak D call TRBD1 (5 bases). The origin of this receptor is a woman aged 45-60 years in good health and CMV-seropositive. CDR3 bases: TGTGCCAGCAGTTCCGTCGGGGGGAACTATGGCTACACCTTC. Protein sequence: CASSSVGGNYGYTF.